Shown below are 18 T cell receptor beta chains from a single sample sequenced in a study of shared T cell receptors in the human thymus. Measured with immunoSEQ multiplex PCR; TCRdb has only the in-frame clones, and not every one. The sample contains hundreds of thousands of clones, 95% of which appear only once. Input material: thymocytes. The receptors originated from a human donor.

The chain couples TRBV5-4 to TRBJ2-7; D not certain. Germline V CDR1 and CDR2: SGHNT, YYREEE (reference sequence). The germline V and J ends were trimmed by 4 bases and 6 bases, with 8 bases remaining between them. The CDR3 has 11 amino acids. CDR3 protein: CASSQELEQYF. In nucleotides, the CDR3 is TGTGCCAGCAGCCAAGAGCTCGAGCAGTACTTC. Drawing the rest from reference TRBV5-4 and TRBJ2-7, the complete variable domain is ETGVTQSPTHLIKTRGQQVTLRCSSQSGHNTVSWYQQALGQGPQFIFQYYREEENGRGNFPPRFSGLQFPNYSSELNVNALELDDSALYLCASSQELEQYFGPGTRLTVT.

The chain uses TRBV11-2 and TRBJ1-4; maybe TRBD1 (5 bases). CDR1 and CDR2 (germline): SGHAT, FQNNGV. CDR3 size: 14 residues. The V gene lost 4 bases and the J gene lost 8 bases, with 14 bases spanning the gap. The CDR3 loop is CASSWGGFWEKLFF. The CDR3 region has the DNA TGTGCCAGCAGCTGGGGGGGGTTCTGGGAAAAACTGTTTTTT.

The count of this clone is one. V gene TRBV28 combines with J gene TRBJ1-2; D possibly corresponds to TRBD1 (6 bases). Germline values: CDR1 MDHEN, CDR2 SYDVKM. The CDR3 loop spans 17 amino acids. V was trimmed by 5 bases and J by 1 base, leaving 20 bases between them. The DNA of the CDR3 is TGTGCCAGCAGTCCAGACCCCCGGACAGTTATTAACTATGGCTACACCTTC. It specifies CASSPDPRTVINYGYTF.

The V call is TRBV4-1, the J call TRBJ1-3; 10 bases fit TRBD1. There are 18 residues in the CDR3. The V gene's germline CDR1 is MGHRA and CDR2 YSYEKL. Trimming at V came to 0 bases and at J to 3 bases, leaving 8 bases not matched to a gene. DNA for the CDR3: TGCGCCAGCAGCCAAGAGAAATATGGGACAGGGGATGGAAACACCATATATTTT. This sequence encodes CASSQEKYGTGDGNTIYF.

The chain recombines TRBV9 with TRBJ2-2; 12 bases are a match to TRBD1. J gave up 6 bases and V 4 bases, and 19 bases lay outside the gene matches. Germline CDR1 and CDR2: SGDLS and YYNGEE. CDR3 length: 20 residues. CDR3 sequence: CASSTRRDRGRPRPAGELFF. In DNA, the CDR3 is TGTGCCAGCAGCACCCGTCGGGACAGGGGGCGACCCCGGCCTGCCGGGGAGCTGTTTTTT.

This sequence joins TRBV28 and TRBJ2-7; weak D call: TRBD1 (6 bases). This CDR3 has 14 residues. Germline V gene sequence: CDR1 MDHEN, CDR2 SYDVKM. Trimming removed 2 bases from V and 6 bases from J, with 14 bases in between. Here the CDR3 reads CASSLLREGGEQYF. CDR3 DNA sequence: TGTGCCAGCAGTTTACTTAGAGAAGGGGGCGAGCAGTACTTC. The variable domain in full, completed from reference TRBV28 and TRBJ2-7, reads DVKVTQSSRYLVKRTGEKVFLECVQDMDHENMFWYRQDPGLGLRLIYFSYDVKMKEKGDIPEGYSVSREKKERFSLILESASTNQTSMYLCASSLLREGGEQYFGPGTRLTVT.

This chain joins TRBV7-6 and TRBJ1-4; D is unresolved. Between the trimmed V and J ends, which lost 5 bases and 0 bases, there was a span of 10 bases. Per the germline V gene, CDR1 is SGHVS and CDR2 is FNYEAQ. The CDR3 is made up of 15 amino acids. DNA for the CDR3: TGTGCCAGCAGCCCTGTGACTGCAACTAATGAAAAACTGTTTTTT. Protein product: CASSPVTATNEKLFF.

The gene calls are TRBV5-6 and TRBJ2-7, with D possibly matching TRBD2 (6 bases). Trimming removed 2 bases from V and 1 base from J, with 13 bases in between. CDR1 and CDR2 (germline): SGHDT, YYEEEE. The CDR3 loop spans 15 amino acids. In DNA, the CDR3 is TGTGCCAGCAGCTTCAGGGACTCCCTTTCCTACGAGCAGTACTTC. Translating it yields CASSFRDSLSYEQYF.

This chain connects TRBV9 to TRBJ2-3, with 7 bases lining up with TRBD2. CDR1 and CDR2 from the germline V gene are SGDLS and YYNGEE. Losses at the gene ends were 0 bases for V and 4 bases for J; bases not matched to a gene: 8. The CDR3 length is 16 residues. The CDR3 protein is CASSVEVTSSPDTQYF. The DNA of the CDR3 is TGTGCCAGCAGCGTAGAGGTGACTAGCAGCCCAGATACGCAGTATTTT.

The rearrangement uses TRBV14 and TRBJ1-5; D possibly corresponds to TRBD1 (5 bases). CDR1 and CDR2 from the germline V gene are SGHDN and FVKESK. CDR3 size: 14 residues. V lost 1 base and J lost 7, with 11 bases in between. The CDR3 bases are TGTGCCAGCAGCCAAGCGGGGCGAGGGCAGCCCCAGCATTTT. This gives the protein CASSQAGRGQPQHF.

This chain uses TRBV9 with TRBJ2-1, with TRBD1 matching over 8 bases. V gave up 0 bases and J gave up 0 bases; unmatched junction bases: 2. Germline V CDR1 and CDR2: SGDLS, YYNGEE. The CDR3 extends over 16 amino acids. The CDR3 is CASSVVTGGSYNEQFF. CDR3 DNA sequence: TGTGCCAGCAGCGTAGTAACAGGGGGCTCCTACAATGAGCAGTTCTTC.

J is TRBJ1-1 and V is TRBV4-1; 8 nucleotides align to TRBD1. The CDR3 has 15 amino acids. The V gene end was trimmed by 4 bases and the J gene end by 3 bases; junction bases not matched to a gene: 7. Germline V gene sequence: CDR1 MGHRA, CDR2 YSYEKL. The CDR3 bases are TGCGCCAGCAGCCCCCGGGACAGGCTTTACACTGAAGCTTTCTTT. It codes for CASSPRDRLYTEAFF.

The rearrangement links TRBV27 to TRBJ2-1; 8 positions match TRBD2. Germline loops: CDR1 MNHEY, CDR2 SMNVEV (reference sequence). The CDR3 length is 18 residues. Unmatched junction bases numbered 15, after V lost 0 bases and J lost 8 bases. CDR3 nucleotides: TGTGCCAGCAGTTTATCTGGTAGGATCGCGGGAGGAGGCTATGAGCAGTTCTTC. Translating it yields CASSLSGRIAGGGYEQFF.

This clone was seen only once. The rearrangement uses TRBV25-1 and TRBJ2-1; 9 positions agree with TRBD2. This CDR3 has 17 residues. Germline lookup yields CDR1 MGHDK and CDR2 SYGVNS. V lost 5 bases to trimming and J lost 9 bases; unmatched junction nucleotides: 17. The CDR3 loop is CASSRPQSGRNCCEQFF. DNA of the CDR3: TGTGCCAGCAGTAGACCACAAAGCGGGAGGAACTGTTGTGAGCAGTTCTTC.

This chain uses TRBV27 with TRBJ2-2; TRBD2 is a possible D gene (7 bases). The CDR3 is 14 amino acids. Germline V CDR1 and CDR2: MNHEY, SMNVEV (reference sequence). Trimming pared 6 bases from V and 3 bases from J, leaving 11 bases between. CDR3 residues: CASRQGGYTGELFF. CDR3 DNA sequence: TGTGCCAGCAGACAGGGAGGGTACACCGGGGAGCTGTTTTTT.

The rearrangement uses TRBV5-6 and TRBJ2-5; a possible D gene is TRBD1 (6 bases). V lost 2 bases to trimming and J lost 1 base, with 6 bases between them. CDR3 length: 13 amino acids. CDR1 SGHDT and CDR2 YYEEEE come from the germline V gene. The CDR3: CASSLGGQETQYF. The DNA for the CDR3 is TGTGCCAGCAGCTTAGGGGGCCAAGAGACCCAGTACTTC.

The V call is TRBV28, the J call TRBJ2-7, with D uncertain. The CDR3 extends over 11 amino acids. Trimming left V 2 bases short and J 6 bases short, with 5 bases between. Germline lookup yields CDR1 MDHEN and CDR2 SYDVKM. CDR3 in DNA: TGTGCCAGCAGTTTAAAGGGCGAGCAGTACTTC. This encodes CASSLKGEQYF.

The V gene is TRBV15, the J gene TRBJ1-1; 8 nucleotides match TRBD1. Trimming removed 3 bases from V and 0 bases from J; junction bases left unmatched: 12. The CDR3 totals 18 residues. CDR1 is LNHNV, CDR2 YYDKDF, per germline (reference sequence). In nucleotides, the CDR3 is TGTGCCACCAGCAGTTTTTACGGACAGGGTTGGATGAACACTGAAGCTTTCTTT. Its protein product is CATSSFYGQGWMNTEAFF.